Listed below are T cell receptor beta chains from one sample, sequenced in a study of OX40 agonist ivuxolimab in advanced cancers. Sequenced by immunoSEQ multiplex PCR; TCRdb stores in-frame clones only, minus some. Among about 12,000 clones, over 70% were seen once, and the ten largest hold over 25%. This material consisted of CD4+ or CD8+ T cells sorted from blood, taken in a trial of the OX40 agonist ivuxolimab. These receptors all come from an adult with an advanced solid tumor such as melanoma, head and neck, liver or kidney cancer. Each CDR3 is given with its conserved first and last residue. D genes are given only for firm matches. Not all rows give a size; the values are once, few, many and, for expanded clones, a class.

v_call	j_call	clone_size	d_call	cdr3_nt	cdr3_aa
TRBV11-3	TRBJ2-2	.	.	TGTGCCAGCAGCTCACTAGATTCGAACACCGGGGAGCTGTTTTTT	CASSSLDSNTGELFF
TRBV6-6	TRBJ2-7	.	.	TGTGCCAGCAGCCCCGGGGGAAACTACGAGCAGTACTTC	CASSPGGNYEQYF
TRBV19	TRBJ2-7	.	TRBD1	TGTGCCAGTAGTAAGGGACAGCTGTACGAGCAGTACTTC	CASSKGQLYEQYF
TRBV29-1	TRBJ1-1	.	.	TGCAGCGTTGACAGGGGACTGAACACTGAAGCTTTCTTT	CSVDRGLNTEAFF
TRBV6-5	TRBJ1-2	.	TRBD1	TGTGCCAGCAGCGATTTGACAGGGGTGGACTATGGCTACACCTTC	CASSDLTGVDYGYTF
TRBV29-1	TRBJ2-7	few	.	TGCAGCGTGGGGCACGATTACGAGCAGTACTTC	CSVGHDYEQYF
TRBV6-5	TRBJ1-1	once	.	TGTGCCAGCGAGGCGAACACTGAAGCTTTCTTT	CASEANTEAFF
TRBV21-1	TRBJ2-6	.	.	TGTGCCAGCAGCAAAGGTCACCCGGCCGACCTTGGGGCCAACGTCCTGACTTTC	CASSKGHPADLGANVLTF
TRBV27	TRBJ1-5	.	TRBD1	TGTGCCAGCAGTGCCCGGGACAGGGAAATTGGCAATCAGCCCCAGCATTTT	CASSARDREIGNQPQHF
TRBV6-4	TRBJ1-2	once	.	TGTGCCAGCCCCGAGAGGGGGAGAGGCTACACCTTC	CASPERGRGYTF
TRBV7-9	TRBJ2-7	.	.	TGTGCCAGCAGCTTTCAAGACGGGACCTACGAGCAGTACTTC	CASSFQDGTYEQYF
TRBV10-3	TRBJ1-1	.	TRBD1	TGTGCCATCAGACCGGACAGGGAGTACACTGAAGCTTTCTTT	CAIRPDREYTEAFF
TRBV27	TRBJ2-1	.	TRBD1	TGTGCCAGCAGTTCGGGACAGCCTTACTACAATGAGCAGTTCTTC	CASSSGQPYYNEQFF
TRBV2	TRBJ2-4	few	TRBD2	TGTGCCAGCAGAGTGGGGGGGATGGACATTCAGTACTTC	CASRVGGMDIQYF
TRBV15	TRBJ1-3	.	.	TGTGCCACCAGCAGAGATCTAAGGTGGGTCCGAGGCGGAAACACCATATATTTT	CATSRDLRWVRGGNTIYF
TRBV9	TRBJ2-1	.	.	TGTGCCAGCACGCGGGACAACAATGAGCAGTTCTTC	CASTRDNNEQFF
TRBV7-6	TRBJ2-1	.	.	TGTGCCAGCAGCTTATCGGAGTCCTACAATGAGCAGTTCTTC	CASSLSESYNEQFF
TRBV28	TRBJ1-4	.	TRBD1	TGTGCCAGCAGCCACTTCGGGACAGGGGATGAAAAACTGTTTTTT	CASSHFGTGDEKLFF
TRBV30	TRBJ2-1	once	TRBD2	TGTGCCTGGAGCCTGACTAGCGGGGACGTCAATGAGCAGTTCTTC	CAWSLTSGDVNEQFF
TRBV27	TRBJ2-7	.	TRBD2	TGTGCCAGCAGTCCCCCCCCGGCTAGCGGGAGATGGGTATACGAGCAGTACTTC	CASSPPPASGRWVYEQYF
TRBV7-6	TRBJ1-5	.	.	TGTGCCAGCAGCTTAGTTCGTGGGCTGGATCAGCCCCAGCATTTT	CASSLVRGLDQPQHF
TRBV5-1	TRBJ2-2	.	TRBD1	TGCGCCAGCAGGGGGGACAGCCCTACGAACACCGGGGAGCTGTTTTTT	CASRGDSPTNTGELFF
TRBV9	TRBJ2-7	once	.	TGTGCCAGCAGCGCCCCCGGGACTTCCTACGAGCAGTACTTC	CASSAPGTSYEQYF
TRBV11-2	TRBJ1-4	.	.	TGTGCCAGCAGGGGGGGGGCGCTTGAAAAACTGTTTTTT	CASRGGALEKLFF
TRBV11-2	TRBJ2-7	few	TRBD2	TGTGCCAGCAGCCAAGGAGGGAGGGCTCGTTACGAGCAGTACTTC	CASSQGGRARYEQYF
TRBV18	TRBJ2-1	.	TRBD2	TGTGCCAGCTCGTCCGATTGGGCTAGCGGGAGTCTAGGCTCCTACAATGAGCAGTTCTTC	CASSSDWASGSLGSYNEQFF
TRBV5-6	TRBJ2-7	.	.	TGTGCCAGCAGCAATGAGGGGACGTACTACGAGCAGTACTTC	CASSNEGTYYEQYF
TRBV5-5	TRBJ1-1	.	.	TGTGCCAGCAGCCCCTATTTAGGGAGGGACACTGAAGCTTTCTTT	CASSPYLGRDTEAFF
TRBV19	TRBJ2-5	.	TRBD2	TGTGCCAGTAGTATGACTAGCGGGGGACAAGAGACCCAGTACTTC	CASSMTSGGQETQYF
TRBV30	TRBJ2-7	.	TRBD1	TGTGCCTGGAGTGGGGACAGGGAATCCCCCTACGAGCAGTACTTC	CAWSGDRESPYEQYF
TRBV7-6	TRBJ2-3	once	.	TGTGCCAGCAGCTTACAGGAGTTCGGCACAGATACGCAGTATTTT	CASSLQEFGTDTQYF
TRBV7-2	TRBJ1-2	.	.	TGTGCCAGCAGCTTAACCCGGGCTGGCTACACCTTC	CASSLTRAGYTF
TRBV9	TRBJ2-5	.	TRBD2	TGTGCCAGCAGCGTAGCTGGTACTAGCGGGGGGGCCAGAGAGACCCAGTACTTC	CASSVAGTSGGARETQYF
TRBV30	TRBJ1-1	few	.	TGTGCCTGGATACAGGGTGAAGCTTTCTTT	CAWIQGEAFF
TRBV30	TRBJ1-6	once	TRBD1	TGTGCCTGGAGTGGACAGGGGGGGAGCTCCTATAATTCACCCCTCCACTTT	CAWSGQGGSSYNSPLHF